This TCR beta chain stems from a study of glioma-infiltrating T cells after dendritic cell vaccination. About the research overall: Glioblastoma patients came from Phase I and II dendritic cell vaccination trials.

Notes on this clone: No antigen is known for it.

None of the glioblastoma patients had an isocitrate dehydrogenase mutation. PBMC sampling occurred before vaccination, two weeks after the third dose, and at progression. Generated by immunoSEQ multiplex PCR, the TCRdb table keeps only in-frame clones and is missing some. This sample has around 90,000 clones; 79% occur once, and the top ten carry 6%. Germline CDR1 SNHLY, CDR2 FYNNEI. The CDR3 has 13 residues. Study outcomes and limitations: Higher TCR clonality did not directly relate to longer survival.

This clonotype originated in a human donor with glioblastoma. Sequences were derived from blood, sampled before dendritic cell vaccination. The J gene is TRBJ2-5, the V gene TRBV2, with D perhaps matching TRBD2 (7 bases). The DNA end lines up better with TRBJ2-7; the J call may be wrong. CDR3 nucleotide sequence: TGTGCCAGCGTTAAGGGGGGGTTCTACGAGCAGTACTTC. This encodes CASVKGGFYEQYF.